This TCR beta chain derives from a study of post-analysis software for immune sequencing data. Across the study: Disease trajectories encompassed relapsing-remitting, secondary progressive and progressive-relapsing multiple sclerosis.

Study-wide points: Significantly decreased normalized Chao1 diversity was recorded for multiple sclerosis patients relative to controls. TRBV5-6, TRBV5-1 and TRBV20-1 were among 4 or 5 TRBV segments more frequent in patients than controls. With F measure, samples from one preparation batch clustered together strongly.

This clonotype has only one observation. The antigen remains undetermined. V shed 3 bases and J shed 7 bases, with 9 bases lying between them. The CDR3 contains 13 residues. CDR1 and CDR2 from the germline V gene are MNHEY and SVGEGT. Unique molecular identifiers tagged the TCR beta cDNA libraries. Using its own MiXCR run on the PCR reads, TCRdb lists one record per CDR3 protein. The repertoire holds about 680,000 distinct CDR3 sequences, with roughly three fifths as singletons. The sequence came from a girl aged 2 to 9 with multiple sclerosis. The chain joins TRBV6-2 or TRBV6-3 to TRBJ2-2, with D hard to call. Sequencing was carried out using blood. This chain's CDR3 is CASSYLNVGELFF. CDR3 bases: TGTGCCAGCAGTTATCTTAATGTCGGGGAGCTGTTTTTT.